This T cell receptor beta chain was documented in a study of blood T cells in healthy people across ages. This CDR3 has 15 residues. Per germline, CDR1 SGHVS and CDR2 FNYEAQ. V was pared by 5 bases and J by 5 bases, with 8 bases of the junction left unmatched. A J-beta primer mix and a sample-barcoded 5' primer were used in a second PCR of roughly 7 to 12 cycles. TCRdb analysed the 5' RACE reads with MiXCR anew, one entry per CDR3 protein. The data hold some 760,000 distinct CDR3 sequences, with 20% to 25% observed a single time. This sample also belongs to another study, concerning T cells of mothers and their children.

Input material: blood. V gene TRBV7-6 combines with J gene TRBJ2-3; 9 bases are a match to TRBD1. The sequence was collected from a boy between 5 and 17 years old in good health. CDR3 sequence: CASSAGQGYGDTQYF. The CDR3 coding sequence is TGTGCCAGCAGCGCAGGACAGGGGTACGGAGATACGCAGTATTTT.